The 12 T cell receptor beta chains below come from one sample, sequenced in a study of cytomegalovirus exposure and HLA in healthy donors. TCRdb keeps only in-frame clones here, not all; method: immunoSEQ multiplex PCR. The sample gives about 180,000 clones, about 85% of which show up once; about 16% is in the top ten. Sequenced: PBMCs. Source of these receptors: a young man in good health and CMV-seropositive.

J is TRBJ2-1 and V is TRBV27, with D perhaps TRBD2 (5 bases). The germline gives CDR1 MNHEY, CDR2 SMNVEV (reference sequence). The CDR3 is made up of 13 amino acids. V was pared by 6 bases and J by 2 bases, with 8 bases between. CDR3: CASRIGTYNEQFF. The CDR3 bases are TGTGCCAGCAGGATCGGGACCTACAATGAGCAGTTCTTC.

The chain joins TRBV5-4 to TRBJ2-1; TRBD1 matches at 7 bases. J gave up 5 bases and V 2 bases, and 7 bases lay outside the gene matches. CDR3 length: 15 amino acids. Germline values: CDR1 SGHNT, CDR2 YYREEE (reference sequence). The DNA of the CDR3 is TGTGCCAGCAGCTTCGGTACAGGGGCAAACAATGAGCAGTTCTTC. This translates into CASSFGTGANNEQFF.

The chain uses TRBV2 and TRBJ2-2, with 8 positions matching TRBD2. The CDR3 is 15 residues long. The trim removed 5 bases at V and 0 bases at J, leaving 2 bases unmatched. Germline V gene lookup returns CDR1 SNHLY and CDR2 FYNNEI. This CDR3 reads CASSQGLANTGELFF. In nucleotides, the CDR3 is TGTGCCAGCAGTCAGGGACTAGCGAACACCGGGGAGCTGTTTTTT. Based on the CDR3 plus reference TRBV2 and TRBJ2-2, the full variable domain is EPEVTQTPSHQVTQMGQEVILRCVPISNHLYFYWYRQILGQKVEFLVSFYNNEISEKSEIFDDQFSVERPDGSNFTLKIRSTKLEDSAMYFCASSQGLANTGELFFGEGSRLTVL.

The V gene is TRBV11-2, the J gene TRBJ2-5, with 7 nucleotides matching TRBD2. V was pared by 5 bases and J by 4 bases, with 13 bases of the junction left unmatched. The CDR3 spans 16 residues. Per germline, CDR1 SGHAT and CDR2 FQNNGV. In DNA, the CDR3 is TGTGCCAGCAGCCCAATTGGGGGGGGAGGGGTAGAGACCCAGTACTTC. Its protein product is CASSPIGGGGVETQYF.

This rearrangement joins TRBV5-4 to TRBJ1-6, with D perhaps matching TRBD1 (6 bases). The ends were cut back, 4 bases at V and 9 bases at J, with 23 bases in the middle. Germline CDR1 and CDR2: SGHNT and YYREEE (reference sequence). This CDR3 has 17 residues. CDR3 region: CASSVEGLSGVVSPLHF. The CDR3 coding sequence is TGTGCCAGCAGCGTGGAGGGCTTGTCAGGGGTGGTTTCACCCCTCCACTTT. Full variable domain (remainder filled in from reference TRBV5-4 and TRBJ1-6): ETGVTQSPTHLIKTRGQQVTLRCSSQSGHNTVSWYQQALGQGPQFIFQYYREEENGRGNFPPRFSGLQFPNYSSELNVNALELDDSALYLCASSVEGLSGVVSPLHFGNGTRLTVT.

The chain couples TRBV4-1 to TRBJ2-7; the D gene is possibly TRBD2 (6 bases). Germline V lookup: CDR1 MGHRA, CDR2 YSYEKL. V was pared by 1 base and J by 6 bases, with 16 bases between. The length of the CDR3 is 15 residues. The chain's CDR3 is CASSQGLRGSGEQYF. The CDR3 region has the DNA TGCGCCAGCAGCCAAGGGCTCCGGGGGTCGGGCGAGCAGTACTTC.

This clone was seen a handful of times. The genes are TRBV5-1 and TRBJ2-3; maybe TRBD1 (6 bases). The germline V gene has CDR1 SGHRS and CDR2 YFSETQ. The germline V and J ends were trimmed by 4 bases and 0 bases, with 9 bases remaining between them. The CDR3 is made up of 14 amino acids. The CDR3 nucleotides read TGCGCCAGCAGCAACCAGGGGAGCACAGATACGCAGTATTTT. Translation: CASSNQGSTDTQYF.

The genes are TRBV7-8 and TRBJ2-2; D is possibly TRBD1 (5 bases). The germline V and J ends were trimmed by 6 bases and 0 bases, with 11 bases remaining between them. The CDR3 totals 15 residues. From germline, CDR1 is SGHVS and CDR2 FQNEAQ. The CDR3 coding sequence is TGTGCCAGCAGAAAAGGGGTGGCGAACACCGGGGAGCTGTTTTTT. Translating it yields CASRKGVANTGELFF.

The rearrangement links TRBV28 to TRBJ1-2; 8 bases are a match to TRBD1. The ends lost 2 bases at V and 4 bases at J; junction bases unmatched: 6. From germline, CDR1 is MDHEN and CDR2 SYDVKM. The CDR3 length is 15 residues. The chain's CDR3 is CASSLTQGAAYGYTF. In nucleotides, the CDR3 is TGTGCCAGCAGTTTAACCCAGGGGGCGGCCTATGGCTACACCTTC.

This clone is a singleton in its sample. J is TRBJ1-6 and V is TRBV28; D ambiguous. Germline loops: CDR1 MDHEN, CDR2 SYDVKM. V lost 3 bases and J 2 bases, leaving 11 bases between the germline ends. CDR3 length: 16 amino acids. CDR3 protein: CASSLRGGTYNSPLHF. In DNA form, the CDR3 reads TGTGCCAGCAGTTTGAGAGGCGGCACCTATAATTCACCCCTCCACTTT.

This clone was seen once. This sequence joins TRBV5-8 and TRBJ1-2, with D unclear. The CDR3 contains 14 residues. Trimming left V 0 bases short and J 8 bases short, with 14 bases between. CDR1 SGHTS and CDR2 YDEGEE come from the germline V gene. The CDR3 DNA is TGTGCCAGCAGCTTGGAAAGGAGGGAGAGGGGCTACACCTTC. Its protein product is CASSLERRERGYTF. Supplemented by reference TRBV5-8 and TRBJ1-2, the full variable domain reads EAGVTQSPTHLIKTRGQQATLRCSPISGHTSVYWYQQALGLGLQFLLWYDEGEERNRGNFPPRFSGRQFPNYSSELNVNALELEDSALYLCASSLERRERGYTFGSGTRLTVV.

The chain joins TRBV27 to TRBJ2-7; D is possibly TRBD1 (6 bases). Per germline, CDR1 MNHEY and CDR2 SMNVEV (reference sequence). Trimming cost V 6 bases and J 3 bases, with 18 bases left between them. The CDR3 consists of 15 residues. CDR3 loop: CASSSLMGAHYEQYF. The CDR3 region has the DNA TGTGCCAGCAGCTCCTTGATGGGGGCCCACTACGAGCAGTACTTC.